The rows below give T cell receptor beta chains drawn from one sample of a study of T cell responses to AZD1222 COVID-19 vaccine. Produced via immunoSEQ multiplex PCR; TCRdb's table is partial and in-frame only. The data show some 140,000 clones, about 88% seen once. The sample in question was peripheral blood, obtained 28 days after the second AZD1222 dose. Every receptor here comes from an adult who received the AZD1222 COVID-19 vaccine. The CDR3 runs from the conserved cysteine through the conserved F or W. Fields, in order: J gene, V gene, D gene, clone size, CDR3 protein, CDR3 DNA. D genes are given only for firm matches. The listing skips clone size in some rows; elsewhere it reads once, few, many or a size class.

>TRBJ1-1|TRBV13|.|.
CASSLPPTYAEAFF
TGTGCCAGCAGCTTACCACCTACGTATGCTGAAGCTTTCTTT
>TRBJ1-2|TRBV11-2|.|.
CASSVGLTISYTF
TGTGCCAGCAGCGTAGGGCTGACTATAAGCTACACCTTC
>TRBJ1-5|TRBV10-3|.|.
CAISETNQPQHF
TGTGCCATCAGTGAGACAAATCAGCCCCAGCATTTT
>TRBJ2-1|TRBV10-2|TRBD2|.
CASSSGGGNEQFF
TGCGCCAGCAGTAGCGGGGGCGGAAATGAGCAGTTCTTC
>TRBJ2-7|TRBV27|TRBD1|few
CASSLGQAKGEQYF
TGTGCCAGCAGTTTAGGACAGGCTAAGGGCGAGCAGTACTTC
>TRBJ1-1|TRBV5-1|.|.
CASSLAPNAAQGRRDTEAFF
TGCGCCAGCAGCTTGGCCCCCAATGCGGCGCAGGGACGGAGGGACACTGAAGCTTTCTTT
>TRBJ1-5|TRBV25-1|TRBD1|.
CASSEYGTDNNQPQHF
TGTGCCAGCAGTGAATATGGGACAGATAACAATCAGCCCCAGCATTTT
>TRBJ2-7|TRBV19|.|.
CASRDGAGAYEQYF
TGTGCCAGTAGGGATGGGGCTGGGGCCTACGAGCAGTACTTC
>TRBJ2-1|TRBV5-4|TRBD1|.
CASSQTGGSYNEQFF
TGTGCCAGCAGCCAGACAGGGGGGTCCTACAATGAGCAGTTCTTC
>TRBJ2-3|TRBV12-5|TRBD2|once
CASGPGLADTTDTQYF
TGTGCTAGTGGTCCCGGACTAGCGGACACCACAGATACGCAGTATTTT
>TRBJ1-2|TRBV7-2|TRBD1|.
CASSPSGTGGYYGYTF
TGTGCCAGCAGCCCCAGTGGGACAGGGGGTTACTATGGCTACACCTTC
>TRBJ1-1|TRBV10-3|.|.
CAITRDVNTEAFF
TGTGCCATCACGAGGGACGTGAACACTGAAGCTTTCTTT
>TRBJ2-7|TRBV11-2|TRBD2|once
CASSRVGGSGDFSYEQYF
TGTGCCAGCAGCCGGGTCGGGGGTAGCGGGGACTTTTCCTACGAGCAGTACTTC
>TRBJ2-7|TRBV6-1|.|.
CASSEVRKDTQYF
TGTGCCAGCAGTGAAGTAAGGAAGGACACGCAGTACTTC
>TRBJ1-5|TRBV6-4|.|.
CASSTGIRQPQHF
TGTGCCAGCAGTACAGGGATTCGGCAGCCCCAGCATTTT
>TRBJ2-1|TRBV10-3|TRBD2|.
CAITPGLEANEQFF
TGTGCCATCACCCCGGGACTAGAGGCCAATGAGCAGTTCTTC
>TRBJ2-2|TRBV29-1|TRBD2|.
CSVDGSGIVGTGELFF
TGCAGCGTTGATGGAAGCGGGATCGTCGGCACCGGGGAGCTGTTTTTT
>TRBJ1-5|TRBV6-5|.|once
CASSYSTYQPQHF
TGTGCCAGCAGTTACTCTACTTATCAGCCCCAGCATTTT
>TRBJ1-1|TRBV18|.|once
CASQNASGPSRKNTEAFF
TGTGCCAGCCAAAACGCATCCGGGCCTTCCCGGAAGAACACTGAAGCTTTCTTT
>TRBJ1-1|TRBV2|.|.
CASSVQDVNTEAFF
TGTGCCAGCAGTGTCCAGGACGTGAACACTGAAGCTTTCTTT
>TRBJ2-1|TRBV27|TRBD2|.
CASTRPGLAGGNEQFF
TGTGCCAGCACTCGACCGGGACTAGCCGGGGGAAATGAGCAGTTCTTC
>TRBJ1-4|TRBV6-6|TRBD1|.
CASSTGTEVEKLFF
TGTGCCAGCAGCACCGGGACAGAAGTTGAAAAACTGTTTTTT
>TRBJ2-7|TRBV5-1|.|.
CASSFGTDTYEQYF
TGCGCCAGCAGCTTCGGGACGGATACCTACGAGCAGTACTTC
>TRBJ2-1|TRBV9|TRBD2|.
CASSASGGPYNEQFF
TGTGCCAGCAGCGCAAGCGGGGGGCCTTACAATGAGCAGTTCTTC
>TRBJ2-4|TRBV6-5|.|.
CASSDSELAKNIQYF
TGTGCCAGCAGTGACTCAGAGCTAGCCAAAAACATTCAGTACTTC
>TRBJ2-1|TRBV27|TRBD1|.
CASSPRDRVYNEQFF
TGTGCCAGCAGTCCTCGGGACAGGGTGTACAATGAGCAGTTCTTC
>TRBJ2-3|TRBV19|TRBD1|.
CASSIGQGADTQYF
TGTGCCAGTAGTATAGGTCAGGGGGCAGATACGCAGTATTTT
>TRBJ1-3|TRBV6-5|TRBD1|.
CASSYFGQDGGNTIYF
TGTGCCAGCAGTTACTTTGGACAGGACGGGGGAAACACCATATATTTT
>TRBJ1-1|TRBV18|.|few
CASSWDGLGTEAFF
TGTGCCAGCTCATGGGATGGCCTGGGGACTGAAGCTTTCTTT
>TRBJ2-7|TRBV5-6|.|.
CASSSLQGSVYEQYF
TGTGCCAGCAGCTCCCTACAGGGTTCGGTCTACGAGCAGTACTTC
>TRBJ2-3|TRBV5-4|.|.
CASSFYSTDTQYF
TGTGCCAGCAGCTTCTATAGCACAGATACGCAGTATTTT